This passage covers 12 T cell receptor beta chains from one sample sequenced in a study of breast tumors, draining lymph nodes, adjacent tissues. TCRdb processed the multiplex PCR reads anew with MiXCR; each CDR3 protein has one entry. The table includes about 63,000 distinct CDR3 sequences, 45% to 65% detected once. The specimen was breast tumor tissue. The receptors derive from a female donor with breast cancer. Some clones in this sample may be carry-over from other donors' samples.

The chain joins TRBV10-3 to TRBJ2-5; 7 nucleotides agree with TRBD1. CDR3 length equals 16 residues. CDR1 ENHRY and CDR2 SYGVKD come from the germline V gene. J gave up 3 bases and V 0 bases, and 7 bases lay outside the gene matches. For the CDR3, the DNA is TGTGCCATCAGTGAGTCCCAGTCAGGGGGAGAAGAGACCCAGTACTTC. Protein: CAISESQSGGEETQYF.

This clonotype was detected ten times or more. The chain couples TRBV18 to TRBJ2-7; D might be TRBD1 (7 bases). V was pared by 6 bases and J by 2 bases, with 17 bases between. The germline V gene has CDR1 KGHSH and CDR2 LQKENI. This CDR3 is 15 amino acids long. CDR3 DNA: TGTGCCAGCTCTCAGGGGGGTAGCGGCGCCTACGAGCAGTACTTC. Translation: CASSQGGSGAYEQYF.

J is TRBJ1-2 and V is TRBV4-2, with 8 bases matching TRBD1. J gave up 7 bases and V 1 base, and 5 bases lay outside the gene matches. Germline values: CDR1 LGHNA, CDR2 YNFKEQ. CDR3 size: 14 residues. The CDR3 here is CASSQGQGARGYTF. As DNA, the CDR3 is TGTGCCAGCAGCCAAGGGCAGGGGGCGCGTGGCTACACCTTC.

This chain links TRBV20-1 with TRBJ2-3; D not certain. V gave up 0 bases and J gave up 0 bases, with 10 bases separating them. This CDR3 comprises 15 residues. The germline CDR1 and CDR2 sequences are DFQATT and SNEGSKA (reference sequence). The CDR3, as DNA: TGCAGTGCTAGAGAAGCACGGCTTAGCACAGATACGCAGTATTTT. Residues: CSAREARLSTDTQYF.

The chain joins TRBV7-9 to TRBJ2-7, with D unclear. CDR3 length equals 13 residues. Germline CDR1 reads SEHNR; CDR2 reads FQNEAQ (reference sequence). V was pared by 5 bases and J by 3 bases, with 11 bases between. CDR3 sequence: CASSPTEIYEQYV. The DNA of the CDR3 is TGTGCCAGCAGCCCTACAGAAATCTACGAGCAGTACGTC.

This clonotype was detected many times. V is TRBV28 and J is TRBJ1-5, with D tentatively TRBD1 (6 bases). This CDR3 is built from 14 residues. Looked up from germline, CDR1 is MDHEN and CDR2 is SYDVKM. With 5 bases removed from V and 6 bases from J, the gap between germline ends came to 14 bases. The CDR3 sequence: CASSTGSGSQPQHF. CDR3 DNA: TGTGCCAGCAGTACAGGGTCGGGGAGTCAGCCCCAGCATTTT.

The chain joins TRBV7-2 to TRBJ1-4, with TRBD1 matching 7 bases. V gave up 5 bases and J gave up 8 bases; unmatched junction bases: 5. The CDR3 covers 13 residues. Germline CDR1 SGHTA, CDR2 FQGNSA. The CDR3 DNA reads TGTGCCAGCAGCCCTCAGACAGGGGAAAAACTGTTTTTT. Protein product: CASSPQTGEKLFF.

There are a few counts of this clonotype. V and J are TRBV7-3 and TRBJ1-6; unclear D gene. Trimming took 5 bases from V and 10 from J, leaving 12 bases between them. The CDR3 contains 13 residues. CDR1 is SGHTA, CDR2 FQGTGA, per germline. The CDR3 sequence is CASSLGPDSPLHF. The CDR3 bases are TGTGCCAGCAGCCTCGGTCCAGACTCACCCCTCCACTTT.

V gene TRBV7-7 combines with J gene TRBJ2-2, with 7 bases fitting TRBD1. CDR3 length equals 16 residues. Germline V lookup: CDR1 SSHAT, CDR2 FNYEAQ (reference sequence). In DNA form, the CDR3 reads TGTGCTAGAAAACAGGGGTACGGCTCGAACACCGGGGAGCTGTTTTTT. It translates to CARKQGYGSNTGELFF.

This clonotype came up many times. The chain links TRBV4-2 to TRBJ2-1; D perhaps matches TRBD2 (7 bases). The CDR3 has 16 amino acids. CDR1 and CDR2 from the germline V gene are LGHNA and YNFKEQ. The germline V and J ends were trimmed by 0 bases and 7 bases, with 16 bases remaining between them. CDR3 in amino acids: CASSQEGGRAFNEQFF. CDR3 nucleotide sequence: TGTGCCAGCAGCCAAGAAGGGGGGAGGGCCTTTAATGAGCAGTTCTTC.

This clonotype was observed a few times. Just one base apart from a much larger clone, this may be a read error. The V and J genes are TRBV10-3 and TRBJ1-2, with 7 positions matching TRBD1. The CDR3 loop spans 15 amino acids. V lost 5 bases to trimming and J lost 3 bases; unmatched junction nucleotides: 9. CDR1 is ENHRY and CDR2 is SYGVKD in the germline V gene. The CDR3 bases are TGTGCCATCAGTCTAGGGACAGAGGGCGACTATGGCTACACCTTC. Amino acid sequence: CAISLGTEGDYGYTF.

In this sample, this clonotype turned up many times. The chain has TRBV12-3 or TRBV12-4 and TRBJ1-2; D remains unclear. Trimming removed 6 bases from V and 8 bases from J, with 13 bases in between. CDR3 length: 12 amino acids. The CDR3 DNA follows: TGTGCCAGCAGCGATACGTGGCGGGGCTACACCTTC. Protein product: CASSDTWRGYTF.